This entry concerns a single T cell receptor beta chain. Germline CDR1 and CDR2: MDHEN and SYDVKM. V trimming: 8 bases; J trimming: 4 bases; junction bases outside the gene matches: 8. The CDR3 extends over 15 amino acids. This record belongs to a study of blood T cell repertoires in COVID-19. Study information: Samples taken during acute and convalescent COVID-19 were collected in the United States, Italy and Spain. PBMCs, B-cell-depleted T cells, or T cells were the source of the cDNA or gDNA that made up the material.

As handled by the study authors: Quantification of nucleated cells was approximated via reference gene primer amplification. Libraries were prepared by immunoSEQ multiplex PCR; TCRdb keeps only in-frame clonotypes and omits some of them. The V and J calls and clone size are taken from that table; D and trimming were inferred from the DNA. This sample carries around 260,000 clones, about 86% of them seen once, and the ten largest clones take 3.6%. Sequenced sample: peripheral blood. The chain has TRBV28 and TRBJ2-2; 9 bases align to TRBD1. The TCR was taken from a man aged 18 to 30 with active or convalescent COVID-19. In DNA form, the CDR3 reads TGTGCCAGCCGAGAACAGGGGGCAGGCACCGGGGAGCTGTTTTTT. Translation gives CASREQGAGTGELFF.